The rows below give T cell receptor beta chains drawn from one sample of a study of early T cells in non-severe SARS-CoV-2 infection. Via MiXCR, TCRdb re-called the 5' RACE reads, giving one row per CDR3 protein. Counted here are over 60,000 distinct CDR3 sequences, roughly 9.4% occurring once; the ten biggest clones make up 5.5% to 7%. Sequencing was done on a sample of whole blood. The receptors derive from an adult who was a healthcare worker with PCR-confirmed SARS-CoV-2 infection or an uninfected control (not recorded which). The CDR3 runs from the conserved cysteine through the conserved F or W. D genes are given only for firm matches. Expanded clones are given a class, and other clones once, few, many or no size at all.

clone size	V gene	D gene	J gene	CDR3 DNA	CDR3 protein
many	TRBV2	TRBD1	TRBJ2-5	TGTGCCAGTGGGAAAGACAGGGGGCGAGAGACCCAGTACTTC	CASGKDRGRETQYF
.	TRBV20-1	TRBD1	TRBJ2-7	TGCAGTGCTAGCGGACAGGAGTTCTACGAGCAGTACTTC	CSASGQEFYEQYF
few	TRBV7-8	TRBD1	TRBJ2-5	TGTGCCAGCAGCTTACAACTTCCGACCGGGACAGGCGAGACCCAGTACTTC	CASSLQLPTGTGETQYF
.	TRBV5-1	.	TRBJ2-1	TGCGCCAGCAGCTCCCGGGACCCATCCTACAATGAGCAGTTCTTC	CASSSRDPSYNEQFF
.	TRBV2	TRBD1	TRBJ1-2	TGTGCCATTAAGACAGGGGGCCCCTATGGCTACACCTTC	CAIKTGGPYGYTF
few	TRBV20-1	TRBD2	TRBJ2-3	TGCAGTGCTAGTGGGACTAGCGGCACAGATACGCAGTATTTT	CSASGTSGTDTQYF
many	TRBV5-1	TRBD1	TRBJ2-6	TGCGCCAGCAGCTTAGACATTGACAGGGCTGGGGCCAACGTCCTGACTTTC	CASSLDIDRAGANVLTF
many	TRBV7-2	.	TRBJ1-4	TGTGCCAGCAGCCCTGGGGTAAAACTGTTTTTT	CASSPGVKLFF
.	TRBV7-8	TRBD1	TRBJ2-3	TGTGCCAGCCTCGGGACAGGTCCTAGCACAGATACGCAGTATTTT	CASLGTGPSTDTQYF
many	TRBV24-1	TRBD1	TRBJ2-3	TGTGCCACCAGTGACCCATATGGACAGGGACCAGATACGCAGTATTTT	CATSDPYGQGPDTQYF
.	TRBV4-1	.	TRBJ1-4	TGCGCCAGCAGCCAAGATTTACGGAATGAAAAACTGTTTTTT	CASSQDLRNEKLFF
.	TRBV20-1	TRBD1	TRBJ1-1	TGCAGTGCTAGACCAGGGGGCGAATTGGACACTGAAGCTTTCTTT	CSARPGGELDTEAFF
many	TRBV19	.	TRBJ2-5	TGTGCCAGTAGGGGAGGACTGCCGAAAGAGACCCAGTACTTC	CASRGGLPKETQYF
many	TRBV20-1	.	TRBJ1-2	TGCAGTGCTTACTCCGGGCCAGGCCCAAAACCCTTC	CSAYSGPGPKPF
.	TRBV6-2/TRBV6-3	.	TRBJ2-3	TGTGCCAGCAGTCCCCGGACTGCCCCTAGCACAGATACGCAGTATTTT	CASSPRTAPSTDTQYF
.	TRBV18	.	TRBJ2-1	TGTGCCAGCTCCCCCGGGACCAGGACCTACAATGAGCAGTTCTTC	CASSPGTRTYNEQFF
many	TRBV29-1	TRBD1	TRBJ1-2	TGCAGCGTTGGTTCCCGACAGGGGGCAGGAGGCTACACCTTC	CSVGSRQGAGGYTF
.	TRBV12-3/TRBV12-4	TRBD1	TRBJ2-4	TGTGCCAGCAGTTTGGGACAGGGACGGATTCAGTACTTC	CASSLGQGRIQYF
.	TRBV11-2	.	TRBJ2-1	TGTGCCAGCAGCCCGGACACTTACAATGAGCAGTTCTTC	CASSPDTYNEQFF
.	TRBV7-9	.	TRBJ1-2	TGTGCCAGCAGCACACCAACAGGGACTGGCTACACCTTC	CASSTPTGTGYTF
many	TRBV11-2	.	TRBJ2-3	TGTGCCAGCAGCTCCCTTAGCACAGATACGCAGTATTTT	CASSSLSTDTQYF
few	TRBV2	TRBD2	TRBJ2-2	TGTGCCAGCTCCGTACTAGCGGGGGGGAACACCGGGGAGCTGTTTTTT	CASSVLAGGNTGELFF
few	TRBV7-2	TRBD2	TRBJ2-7	TGTGCCAGCAGCTTAGAGAGGACTAGCGGGAGTTCCTACGAGCAGTACTTC	CASSLERTSGSSYEQYF
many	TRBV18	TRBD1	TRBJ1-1	TGTGCCAGCTCTGAGACAGGGGGCACTGAAGCTTTCTTT	CASSETGGTEAFF
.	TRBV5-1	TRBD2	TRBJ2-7	TGCGCCAGCAGGACTAGCGGGAACTACGAGCAGTACTTC	CASRTSGNYEQYF
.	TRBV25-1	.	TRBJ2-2	TGTGCCACATCAACCAGGAACACCGGGGAGCTGTTTTTT	CATSTRNTGELFF
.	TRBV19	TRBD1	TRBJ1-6	TGTGCCAGTAAGGGGGCAGTACAATCACCCCTCCACTTT	CASKGAVQSPLHF
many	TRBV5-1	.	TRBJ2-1	TGCGCCAGCAGTCAAACAGGGTACAATGAGCAGTTCTTC	CASSQTGYNEQFF
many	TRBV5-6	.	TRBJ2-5	TGTGCCAGCAGCTTGGGGCTAGGATTAAAGACCCAGTACTTC	CASSLGLGLKTQYF
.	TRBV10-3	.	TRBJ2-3	TGTGCCATCAGGAAGGGGCTGGGCACAGATACGCAGTATTTT	CAIRKGLGTDTQYF
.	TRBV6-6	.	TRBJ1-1	TGTGCCAGCAGTTACGGCGACTGGGGAGCTTTCTTT	CASSYGDWGAFF
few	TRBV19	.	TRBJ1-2	TGTGCCAGTAGTATCCACAGGCCGGACACAGCTAACTATGGCTACACCTTC	CASSIHRPDTANYGYTF
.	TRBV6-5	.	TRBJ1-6	TGTGCCAGCAGTTATTATCCAGGTCCCCTTCACTTT	CASSYYPGPLHF
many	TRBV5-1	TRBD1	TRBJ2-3	TGCGCCAGCAGCTCCGGGACAGTCGCAGATACGCAGTATTTT	CASSSGTVADTQYF
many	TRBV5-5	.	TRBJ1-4	TGTGCCAGCACCCCGGGGATTAATGAAAAACTGTTTTTT	CASTPGINEKLFF
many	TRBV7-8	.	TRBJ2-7	TGTGCCAGCAGCTTCCCGACAGGAGGGGAGCAGTACTTC	CASSFPTGGEQYF
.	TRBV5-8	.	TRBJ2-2	TGTGCCAGCAGCTCCCGGACTATCACCGGGGAGCTGTTTTTT	CASSSRTITGELFF
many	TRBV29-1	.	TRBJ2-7	TGCAGCGTAATAGCTCTTAGCTCCTACGAGCAGTACTTC	CSVIALSSYEQYF
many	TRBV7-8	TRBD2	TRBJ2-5	TGTGCCAGCAGCTCGTTTAGCGGGAGGGCCAGAGAGACCCAGTACTTC	CASSSFSGRARETQYF
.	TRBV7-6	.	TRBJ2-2	TGTGCCAGCACCCCCGCGCTGGGGACCGGGGAGCTGTTTTTT	CASTPALGTGELFF
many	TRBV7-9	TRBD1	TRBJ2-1	TGTGCCAGCAGCTTAGACGGGACAGGGCGTGAGAATGAGCAGTTCTTC	CASSLDGTGRENEQFF
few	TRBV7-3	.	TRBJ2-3	TGTGCCAGCAGCCCCGGACCCAGAGATACGCAGTATTTT	CASSPGPRDTQYF
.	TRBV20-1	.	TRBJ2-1	TGCAGTGCTAGAATCTTCTTGGGGGGCCGCCAGTTCTTC	CSARIFLGGRQFF
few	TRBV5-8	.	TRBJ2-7	TGTGCCAGCAGCCCCCAGGGTGTGTCAGGGGAATACGAGCAGTACTTC	CASSPQGVSGEYEQYF
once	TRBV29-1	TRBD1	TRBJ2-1	TGCAGCGTTGAAGTTGGCCAGGGGGCGGTCAATGAGCAGTTCTTC	CSVEVGQGAVNEQFF
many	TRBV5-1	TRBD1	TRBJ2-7	TGCGCCAGCAGCTTAACAGGGGACGAGCAGTACTTC	CASSLTGDEQYF
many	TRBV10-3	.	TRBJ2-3	TGTGCCATCAGTGGACCACGTAAGGCAGATACGCAGTATTTT	CAISGPRKADTQYF
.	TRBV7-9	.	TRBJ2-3	TGTGCCAGCAGAGGGACGAAGGGCCTCACAGATACGCAGTATTTT	CASRGTKGLTDTQYF
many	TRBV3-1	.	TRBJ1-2	TGTGCCAGCAGCCAAAGACAGAACCACTATGGCTACACCTTC	CASSQRQNHYGYTF
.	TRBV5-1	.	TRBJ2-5	TGCGCCAGCAGCTTGGGAACAGCGGAGACCCAGTACTTC	CASSLGTAETQYF
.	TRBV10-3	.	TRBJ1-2	TGTGCCATCAGTGAGTCGAACCAACCCGGGAAGGACTATGGCTACACCTTC	CAISESNQPGKDYGYTF
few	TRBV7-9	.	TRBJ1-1	TGTGCCAGCAGCTTAGGGCATTTGAACACTGAAGCTTTCTTT	CASSLGHLNTEAFF
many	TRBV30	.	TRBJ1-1	TGTGCCTGGAGTGTACCGACAAGGATGAACACTGAAGCTTTCTTT	CAWSVPTRMNTEAFF
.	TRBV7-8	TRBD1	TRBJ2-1	TGTGCCAGCAGCCCCGGACAGGGCGCGAACAATGAGCAGTTCTTC	CASSPGQGANNEQFF
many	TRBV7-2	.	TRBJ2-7	TGTGCCAGCAGCCCCGACAGAGCGGAATACGAGCAGTACTTC	CASSPDRAEYEQYF
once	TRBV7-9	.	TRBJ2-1	TGTGCCAGCAGCCCAGGTAGAGGCGGGCGAACCTCCTACAATGAGCAGTTCTTC	CASSPGRGGRTSYNEQFF
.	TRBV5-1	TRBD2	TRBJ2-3	TGCGCCAGCAGCCAGGGACTAGCGGGGGACACAGATACGCAGTATTTT	CASSQGLAGDTDTQYF